Included here is one TCR beta chain sequence, with context. This entry belongs to a study of blood T cell repertoires in COVID-19. Across the study: PBMCs, B-cell-depleted T cells, or T cells provided the cDNA or gDNA that made up the material.

Generated by immunoSEQ multiplex PCR, the TCRdb table keeps only in-frame clones and is missing some. The table lists 150,000 to 200,000 clones, 65% to 85% of them singletons. The CDR3 loop spans 14 amino acids. Trimming took 5 bases from V and 3 from J; bases not matched to a gene: 3. Germline V CDR1 and CDR2: SGHTA, FQGTGA. V usage is TRBV7-3 and J usage is TRBJ2-3, with 9 positions matching TRBD2. The TCR sequence derives from a man between 60 and 75 years old with active or convalescent COVID-19. The sequencing input was peripheral blood. This chain's CDR3 is CASSPSGATDTQYF. DNA for the CDR3: TGTGCCAGCAGCCCTAGCGGGGCTACAGATACGCAGTATTTT.